These 2 T cell receptor beta chains originate from one sample sequenced in a study of tumor-infiltrating lymphocytes in primary liver carcinoma. Constant-region priming of roughly 0.45 ug total RNA yielded TCR beta cDNA. Libraries covering TCR beta were generated through three nested multiplex PCR rounds (using a slightly modified ARM-PCR). In the first two PCR rounds, TRBV1-TRBV30 forward primers were paired with a C-beta reverse primer, and each round lasted approximately 10 cycles. TCRdb recomputed calls from the multiplex PCR reads with MiXCR, one row per CDR3 protein. The data contain 50,000 or so distinct CDR3 sequences, roughly 80% of them seen just once; the ten biggest clones take up less than 25%. Co-extraction of both nucleic acids (RNA and DNA) used roughly 19-33 mg of unsorted bulk tissue. Input material: liver tumor tissue from sampling region 5. Noted subset: tumor region T5, tumor centre. These receptors came from a man aged 35-49 years with primary liver carcinoma and hepatitis B virus infection.

Regarding this clonotype: This could be a read error, since a much larger clone is one nucleotide away. V is TRBV5-1 and J is TRBJ2-3; D is uncertain. Trimming left V 5 bases short and J 11 bases short, with 18 bases between. Per the germline V gene, CDR1 is SGHRS and CDR2 is YFSETQ. CDR3 length equals 13 residues. CDR3 nucleotides: TGCGCCAGCAGTTCAGGACGCACATATATGCAGTATTTT. Its protein is CASSSGRTYMQYF. Full variable domain (missing parts from reference TRBV5-1 and TRBJ2-3): KAGVTQTPRYLIKTRGQQVTLSCSPISGHRSVSWYQQTPGQGLQFLFEYFSETQRNKGNFPGRFSGRQFSNSRSEMNVSTLELGDSALYLCASSSGRTYMQYFGPGTRLTVL.

Comments on this clonotype: The junction does not match germline at one end; this may be a read error. V and J are TRBV10-3 and TRBJ1-1, with D hard to call. This CDR3 has 12 amino acids. The V gene's germline CDR1 is ENHRY and CDR2 SYGVKD. CDR3 bases: TGTGCCATCAGTGACCCGTCCACTGAAACTTACTTT. Translated: CAISDPSTETYF.